What follows are 16 T cell receptor beta chains derived from one specimen sequenced in a study of T cells in Graves' hyperthyroidism and ophthalmopathy. TCR beta CDR3 region amplification was performed from RNA transcripts. HTBI primers were employed in a first-round RT-PCR of the TCR CDR3. TCRdb independently ran MiXCR on the multiplex PCR reads; one entry per CDR3 protein. The data hold 240,000 or so distinct CDR3 sequences, with 15% to 20% observed a single time. The sequencing sample was made of blood. Receptors were obtained from a young woman with Graves' ophthalmopathy.

This clonotype showed up many times. This chain connects TRBV20-1 to TRBJ2-5; TRBD1 is a possible D gene (5 bases). The CDR3 runs 12 residues. V was shortened by 4 bases and J by 4 bases, with 10 bases between the two germline ends. Germline V gene data show CDR1 as DFQATT and CDR2 as SNEGSKA (reference sequence). The DNA for the CDR3 is TGCAGTGCTAAGGGGAATCCAGAGACCCAGTACTTC. This codes for CSAKGNPETQYF.

At least ten counts were recorded for this clonotype. The chain combines TRBV30 with TRBJ1-5, with 7 positions matching TRBD1. CDR3 size: 14 residues. Germline V gives CDR1 GTSNPN, CDR2 SVGIG (reference sequence). The ends lost 2 bases at V and 7 bases at J; junction bases unmatched: 8. The DNA for the CDR3 is TGTGCCTGGAGTTCGGGACAGTTGGACCAGCCCCAGCATTTT. It yields the protein CAWSSGQLDQPQHF.

This clonotype was observed many times. Written as DNA, the CDR3 is TGTGCCAGCAGTTTCTTGGGAGGCTACACCTTC. Protein: CASSFLGGYTF. The J gene is TRBJ1-2, the V gene TRBV28; no firm D call. The CDR3 contains 11 residues. Per germline, CDR1 MDHEN and CDR2 SYDVKM. V gave up 3 bases and J gave up 8 bases, with 7 bases separating them.

This clonotype was seen repeatedly, ten times or more. The genes are TRBV5-1 and TRBJ1-1; D call uncertain. The CDR3 covers 15 residues. Trimming shortened V by 0 bases and J by 0 bases, and 9 bases separated the two germline ends. Germline assignment: CDR1 SGHRS and CDR2 YFSETQ. CDR3 DNA sequence: TGCGCCAGCAGCTTGGTTGCTTCCATGAACACTGAAGCTTTCTTT. Its translation: CASSLVASMNTEAFF.

This clonotype was seen repeatedly, ten times or more. One base away lies a much larger clone, so this may be a sequencing read error. The chain uses TRBV13 and TRBJ1-1, with a weak D call TRBD1 (5 bases). This CDR3 is built from 13 residues. Germline assignment: CDR1 PRHDT and CDR2 FYEKMQ (reference sequence). DNA of the CDR3: TGTGCCGGCAGCTTTGACAGGAACACTGAAGCTTTCTTT. Its protein product is CAGSFDRNTEAFF.

This clonotype was detected many times. The rearrangement uses TRBV7-9 and TRBJ1-1; D is unclear. The CDR3 length is 16 residues. The V end was cut by 1 base, the J end by 1 base, with 13 bases between. Germline V gene data show CDR1 as SEHNR and CDR2 as FQNEAQ (reference sequence). CDR3 in DNA: TGTGCCAGCAGCTTAGGTGTCCGGGTTACGAACACTGAAGCTTTCTTT. Its translation is CASSLGVRVTNTEAFF.

This clonotype turned up a few times. The rearrangement uses TRBV19 and TRBJ1-1; D is unclear. V gave up 5 bases and J gave up 3 bases, with 16 bases separating them. The CDR3 is 15 amino acids. CDR1 is LNHDA, CDR2 SQIVND, per germline (reference sequence). In nucleotides, the CDR3 is TGTGCCAGTAGTCGTATATCCCGGACGGACACTGAAGCTTTCTTT. Translated, it gives CASSRISRTDTEAFF.

This clonotype has ten or more counts. This chain uses TRBV11-3 with TRBJ2-1; 8 nucleotides agree with TRBD2. This CDR3 contains 17 residues. The germline V gene has CDR1 SGHNT and CDR2 YENEEA. The V and J ends lost 0 bases and 6 bases, in that order; junction bases with no gene match: 10. This chain's CDR3 is CASSLDNRASGGNEQFF. Written as DNA, the CDR3 is TGTGCCAGCAGCTTAGATAATCGTGCGAGCGGGGGCAATGAGCAGTTCTTC.

This clonotype showed up many times. The chain is built from TRBV20-1 and TRBJ2-4, with D perhaps matching TRBD2 (6 bases). V lost 2 bases and J lost 2, with 13 bases in between. The CDR3 covers 15 residues. Per the germline V gene, CDR1 is DFQATT and CDR2 is SNEGSKA (reference sequence). The CDR3 sequence is CSARPGDLPKNIQYF. The CDR3 DNA follows: TGCAGTGCTAGACCGGGGGACTTACCCAAAAACATTCAGTACTTC.

This clonotype appeared many times. V usage is TRBV20-1 and J usage is TRBJ2-7; D remains ambiguous. This CDR3 spans 12 amino acids. Trimming shortened V by 4 bases and J by 7 bases, and 14 bases separated the two germline ends. Germline loops: CDR1 DFQATT, CDR2 SNEGSKA (reference sequence). The CDR3 DNA reads TGCAGTGCTACGGACCTCCCCGGGGAGCAGTACTTC. Its translation is CSATDLPGEQYF.

This clonotype was found many times. This chain connects TRBV29-1 to TRBJ2-2; the D gene is possibly TRBD2 (5 bases). With 6 bases removed from V and 5 bases from J, the gap between germline ends came to 19 bases. CDR1 and CDR2 (germline): SQVTM, ANQGSEA. The CDR3 runs 15 residues. CDR3: CSVAGGLDGTGELFF. The CDR3 coding sequence is TGCAGCGTGGCCGGAGGCCTCGATGGGACCGGGGAGCTGTTTTTT.

There are many counts of this clonotype. The chain carries TRBV19 and TRBJ1-2; D is undetermined. CDR1 is LNHDA, CDR2 SQIVND, per germline (reference sequence). With 7 bases removed from V and 3 bases from J, the gap between germline ends came to 15 bases. The CDR3 runs to 14 residues. CDR3 nucleotide sequence: TGTGCCAGTAAGGGCGGAGAGTATTACTATGGCTACACCTTC. It codes for CASKGGEYYYGYTF.

This chain links TRBV7-9 with TRBJ1-1; D remains unclear. This CDR3 spans 14 amino acids. Trimming cost V 3 bases and J 6 bases, with 14 bases left between them. Germline lookup yields CDR1 SEHNR and CDR2 FQNEAQ (reference sequence). The CDR3 sequence is CASSLVRGKAEAFF. CDR3 in DNA: TGTGCCAGCAGCTTGGTCCGAGGTAAGGCTGAAGCTTTCTTT.

This clonotype was counted ten times or more. This chain connects TRBV6-2 or TRBV6-3 to TRBJ2-5, with D unresolved. Trimming took off 2 bases at V and 2 bases at J, with 9 bases between the two ends. The germline gives CDR1 MNHEY, CDR2 SVGEGT. The CDR3 runs to 14 residues. The CDR3 DNA sequence: TGTGCCAGCAGTTACGTCCCGACACAAGAGACCCAGTACTTC. It is translated as CASSYVPTQETQYF.

This clonotype was counted at least ten times. V gene TRBV11-2 combines with J gene TRBJ2-1; the D call may be TRBD1 or TRBD2 (7 bases each). In germline, CDR1 is SGHAT, CDR2 FQNNGV. CDR3 length equals 14 residues. V gave up 5 bases and J gave up 8 bases, with 16 bases separating them. The CDR3 is CASSQGGGIDEQFF. CDR3 nucleotides: TGTGCCAGCAGCCAGGGGGGGGGCATCGATGAGCAGTTCTTC. The complete variable domain, with remaining parts taken from reference TRBV11-2 and TRBJ2-1, reads EAGVAQSPRYKIIEKRQSVAFWCNPISGHATLYWYQQILGQGPKLLIQFQNNGVVDDSQLPKDRFSAERLKGVDSTLKIQPAKLEDSAVYLCASSQGGGIDEQFFGPGTRLTVL.

At least ten counts were recorded for this clonotype. The chain uses TRBV6-1 and TRBJ1-2; D may be TRBD1 (5 bases). CDR3 length: 11 amino acids. Germline V lookup: CDR1 MNHNS, CDR2 SASEGT. Trimming stripped 6 bases from V and 4 bases from J, with 6 bases between. CDR3 in amino acids: CASSGGYGYTF. In nucleotides, the CDR3 is TGTGCCAGCAGCGGGGGCTATGGCTACACCTTC.